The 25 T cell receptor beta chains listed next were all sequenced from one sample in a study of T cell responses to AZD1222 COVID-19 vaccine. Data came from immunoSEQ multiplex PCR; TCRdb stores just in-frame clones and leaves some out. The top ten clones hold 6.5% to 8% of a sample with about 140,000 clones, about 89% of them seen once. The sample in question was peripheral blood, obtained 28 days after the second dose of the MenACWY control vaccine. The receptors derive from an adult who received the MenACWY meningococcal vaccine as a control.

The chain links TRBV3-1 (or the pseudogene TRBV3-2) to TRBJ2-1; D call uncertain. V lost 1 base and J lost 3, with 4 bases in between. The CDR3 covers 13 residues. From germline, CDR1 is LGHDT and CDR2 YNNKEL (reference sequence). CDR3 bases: TGTGCCAGCAGCCAAGGGCTCTACAATGAGCAGTTCTTC. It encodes CASSQGLYNEQFF.

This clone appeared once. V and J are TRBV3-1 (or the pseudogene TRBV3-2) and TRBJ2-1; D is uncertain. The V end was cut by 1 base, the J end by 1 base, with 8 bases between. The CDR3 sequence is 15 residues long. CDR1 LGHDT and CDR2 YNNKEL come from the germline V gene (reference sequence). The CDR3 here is CASSQGLASYNEQFF. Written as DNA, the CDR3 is TGTGCCAGCAGCCAAGGACTGGCATCCTACAATGAGCAGTTCTTC.

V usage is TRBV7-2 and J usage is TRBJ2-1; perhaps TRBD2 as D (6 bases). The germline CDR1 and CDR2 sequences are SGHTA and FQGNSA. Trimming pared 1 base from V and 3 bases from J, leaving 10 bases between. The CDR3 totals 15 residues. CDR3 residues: CASSLGGVSYNEQFF. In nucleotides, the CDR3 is TGTGCCAGCAGCTTAGGGGGGGTAAGCTACAATGAGCAGTTCTTC. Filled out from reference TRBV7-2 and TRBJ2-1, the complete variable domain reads GAGVSQSPSNKVTEKGKDVELRCDPISGHTALYWYRQSLGQGLEFLIYFQGNSAPDKSGLPSDRFSAERTGGSVSTLTIQRTQQEDSAVYLCASSLGGVSYNEQFFGPGTRLTVL.

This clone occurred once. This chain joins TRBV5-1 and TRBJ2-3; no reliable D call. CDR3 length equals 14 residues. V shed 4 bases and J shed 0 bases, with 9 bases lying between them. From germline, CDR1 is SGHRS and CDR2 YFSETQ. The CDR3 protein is CASSTDGSTDTQYF. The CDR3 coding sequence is TGCGCCAGCAGCACGGACGGAAGCACAGATACGCAGTATTTT.

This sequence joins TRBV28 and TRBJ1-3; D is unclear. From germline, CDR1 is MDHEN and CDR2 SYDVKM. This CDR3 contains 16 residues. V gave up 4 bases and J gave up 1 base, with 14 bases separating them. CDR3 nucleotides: TGTGCCAGCAGTTCCCCTACCCGGCCTTCTGGAAACACCATATATTTT. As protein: CASSSPTRPSGNTIYF.

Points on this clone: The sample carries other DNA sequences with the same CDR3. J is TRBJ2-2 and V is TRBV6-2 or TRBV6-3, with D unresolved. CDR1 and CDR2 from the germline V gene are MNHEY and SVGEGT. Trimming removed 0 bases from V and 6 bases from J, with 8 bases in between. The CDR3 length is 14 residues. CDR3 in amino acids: CASSYSTGPGELFF. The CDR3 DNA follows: TGTGCCAGCAGTTACTCGACCGGTCCCGGGGAGCTGTTTTTT.

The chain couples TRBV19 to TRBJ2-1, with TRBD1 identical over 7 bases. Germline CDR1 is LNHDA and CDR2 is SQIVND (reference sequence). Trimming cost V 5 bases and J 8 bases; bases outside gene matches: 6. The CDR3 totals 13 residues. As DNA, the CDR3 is TGTGCCAGTAGTGACAGGGAAGGGGATGAGCAGTTCTTC. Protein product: CASSDREGDEQFF.

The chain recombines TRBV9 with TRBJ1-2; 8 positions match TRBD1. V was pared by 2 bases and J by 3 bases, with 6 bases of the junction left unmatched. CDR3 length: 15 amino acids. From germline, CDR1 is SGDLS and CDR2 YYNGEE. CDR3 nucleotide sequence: TGTGCCAGCAGCGTTTCCGGGACAGGCGACTATGGCTACACCTTC. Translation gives CASSVSGTGDYGYTF.

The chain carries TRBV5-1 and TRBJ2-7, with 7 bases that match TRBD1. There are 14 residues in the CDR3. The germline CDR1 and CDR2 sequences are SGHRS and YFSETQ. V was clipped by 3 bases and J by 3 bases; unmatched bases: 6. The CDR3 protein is CASSSGQEFYEQYF. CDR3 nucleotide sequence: TGCGCCAGCAGCTCCGGACAGGAGTTCTACGAGCAGTACTTC. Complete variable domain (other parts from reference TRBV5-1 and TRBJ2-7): KAGVTQTPRYLIKTRGQQVTLSCSPISGHRSVSWYQQTPGQGLQFLFEYFSETQRNKGNFPGRFSGRQFSNSRSEMNVSTLELGDSALYLCASSSGQEFYEQYFGPGTRLTVT.

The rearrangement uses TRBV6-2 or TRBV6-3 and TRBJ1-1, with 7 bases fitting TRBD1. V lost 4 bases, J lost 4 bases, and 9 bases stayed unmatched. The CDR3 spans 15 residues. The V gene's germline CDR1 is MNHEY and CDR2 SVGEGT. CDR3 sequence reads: CASSSQEGASTEAFF. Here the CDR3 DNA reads TGTGCCAGCAGTTCCCAGGAGGGGGCGAGCACTGAAGCTTTCTTT.

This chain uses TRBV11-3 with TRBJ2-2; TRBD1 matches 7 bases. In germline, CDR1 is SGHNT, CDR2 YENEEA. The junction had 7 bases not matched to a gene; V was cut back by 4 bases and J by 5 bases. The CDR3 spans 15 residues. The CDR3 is CASSSGGARTGELFF. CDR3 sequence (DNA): TGTGCCAGCAGCTCAGGGGGTGCGAGAACCGGGGAGCTGTTTTTT.

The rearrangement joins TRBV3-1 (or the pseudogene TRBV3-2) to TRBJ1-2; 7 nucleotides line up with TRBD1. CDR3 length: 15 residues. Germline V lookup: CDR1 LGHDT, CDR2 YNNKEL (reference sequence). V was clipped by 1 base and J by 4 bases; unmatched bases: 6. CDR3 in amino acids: CASSQGDSFVYGYTF. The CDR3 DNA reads TGTGCCAGCAGCCAAGGGGACAGTTTCGTCTATGGCTACACCTTC.

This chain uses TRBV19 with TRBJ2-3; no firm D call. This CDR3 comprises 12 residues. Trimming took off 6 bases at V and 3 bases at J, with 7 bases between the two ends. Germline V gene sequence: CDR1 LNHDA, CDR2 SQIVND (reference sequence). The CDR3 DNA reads TGTGCCAGTAGATCAAGAACAGATACGCAGTATTTT. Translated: CASRSRTDTQYF.

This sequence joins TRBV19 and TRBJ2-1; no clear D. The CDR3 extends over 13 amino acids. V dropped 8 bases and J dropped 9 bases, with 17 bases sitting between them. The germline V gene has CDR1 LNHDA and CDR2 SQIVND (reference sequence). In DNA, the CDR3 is TGTGCCAGTTCCAAGGATAGGGCCGTTGAGCAGTTCTTC. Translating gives CASSKDRAVEQFF.

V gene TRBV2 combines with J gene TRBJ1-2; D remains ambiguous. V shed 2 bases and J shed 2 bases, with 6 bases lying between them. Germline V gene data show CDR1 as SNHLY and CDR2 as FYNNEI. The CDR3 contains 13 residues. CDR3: CASSELENYGYTF. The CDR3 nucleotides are TGTGCCAGCAGTGAACTGGAGAACTATGGCTACACCTTC.

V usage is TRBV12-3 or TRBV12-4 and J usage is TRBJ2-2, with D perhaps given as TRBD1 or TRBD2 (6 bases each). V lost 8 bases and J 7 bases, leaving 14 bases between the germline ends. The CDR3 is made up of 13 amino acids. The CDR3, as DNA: TGTGCCAGCCATTGGGGGGCGATCGGGGAGCTGTTTTTT. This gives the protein CASHWGAIGELFF.

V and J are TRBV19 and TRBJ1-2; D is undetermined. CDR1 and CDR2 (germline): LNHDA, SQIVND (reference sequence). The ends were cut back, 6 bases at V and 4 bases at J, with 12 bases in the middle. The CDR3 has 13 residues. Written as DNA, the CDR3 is TGTGCCAGTAGCCAAGGACCTTCCTATGGCTACACCTTC. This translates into CASSQGPSYGYTF.

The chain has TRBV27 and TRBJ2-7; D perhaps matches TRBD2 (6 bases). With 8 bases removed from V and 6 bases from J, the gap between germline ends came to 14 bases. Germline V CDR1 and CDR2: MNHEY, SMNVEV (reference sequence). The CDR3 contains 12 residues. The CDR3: CASSLEGSEQYF. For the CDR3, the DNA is TGTGCCAGCTCGCTGGAGGGATCCGAGCAGTACTTC.

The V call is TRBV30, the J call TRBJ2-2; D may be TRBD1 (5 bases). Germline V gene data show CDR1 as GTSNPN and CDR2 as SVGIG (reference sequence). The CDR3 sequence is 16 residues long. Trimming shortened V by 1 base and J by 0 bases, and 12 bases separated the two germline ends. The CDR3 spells CAWSALAGTNTGELFF. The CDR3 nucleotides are TGTGCCTGGAGTGCCCTTGCAGGGACGAACACCGGGGAGCTGTTTTTT.

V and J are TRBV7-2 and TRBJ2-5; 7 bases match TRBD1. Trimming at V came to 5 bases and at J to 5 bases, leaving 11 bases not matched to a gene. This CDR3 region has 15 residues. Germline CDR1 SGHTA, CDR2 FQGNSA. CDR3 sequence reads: CASSPRTGDAETQYF. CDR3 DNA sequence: TGTGCCAGCAGCCCGAGAACAGGGGACGCGGAGACCCAGTACTTC.

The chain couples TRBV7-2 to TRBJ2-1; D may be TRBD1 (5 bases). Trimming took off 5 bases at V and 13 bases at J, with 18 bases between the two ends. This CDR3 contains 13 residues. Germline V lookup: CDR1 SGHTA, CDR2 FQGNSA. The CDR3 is CASSPPDSARQFF. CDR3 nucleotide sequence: TGTGCCAGCAGCCCACCAGACAGCGCGCGTCAGTTCTTC. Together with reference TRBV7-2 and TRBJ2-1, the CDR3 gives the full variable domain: GAGVSQSPSNKVTEKGKDVELRCDPISGHTALYWYRQSLGQGLEFLIYFQGNSAPDKSGLPSDRFSAERTGGSVSTLTIQRTQQEDSAVYLCASSPPDSARQFFGPGTRLTVL.

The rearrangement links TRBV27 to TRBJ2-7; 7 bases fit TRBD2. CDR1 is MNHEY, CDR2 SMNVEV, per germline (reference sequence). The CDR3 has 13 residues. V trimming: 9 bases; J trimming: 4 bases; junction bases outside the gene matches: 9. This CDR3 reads CASGSSGIYEQYF. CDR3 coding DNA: TGTGCCAGTGGATCCAGCGGGATTTACGAGCAGTACTTC.

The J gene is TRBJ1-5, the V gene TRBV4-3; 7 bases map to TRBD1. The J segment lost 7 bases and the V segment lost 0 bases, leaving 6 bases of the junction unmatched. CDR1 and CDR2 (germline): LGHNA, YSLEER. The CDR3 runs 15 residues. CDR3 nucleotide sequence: TGCGCCAGCAGCCAAGATGGGACAGTCGGGCAGCCCCAGCATTTT. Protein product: CASSQDGTVGQPQHF.

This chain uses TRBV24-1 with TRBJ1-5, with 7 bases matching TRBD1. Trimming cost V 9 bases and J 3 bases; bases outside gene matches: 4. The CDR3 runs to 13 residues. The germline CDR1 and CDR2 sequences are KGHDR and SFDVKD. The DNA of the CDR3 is TGTGCCACCGGGGGACAGAACAATCAGCCCCAGCATTTT. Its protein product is CATGGQNNQPQHF.

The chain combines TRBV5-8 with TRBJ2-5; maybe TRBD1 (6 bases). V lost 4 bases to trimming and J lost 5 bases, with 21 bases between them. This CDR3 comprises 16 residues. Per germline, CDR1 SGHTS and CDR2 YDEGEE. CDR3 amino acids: CASSPGTNPYWETQYF. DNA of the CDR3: TGTGCCAGCAGCCCAGGGACAAATCCATATTGGGAGACCCAGTACTTC. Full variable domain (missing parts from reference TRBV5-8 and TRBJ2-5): EAGVTQSPTHLIKTRGQQATLRCSPISGHTSVYWYQQALGLGLQFLLWYDEGEERNRGNFPPRFSGRQFPNYSSELNVNALELEDSALYLCASSPGTNPYWETQYFGPGTRLLVL.